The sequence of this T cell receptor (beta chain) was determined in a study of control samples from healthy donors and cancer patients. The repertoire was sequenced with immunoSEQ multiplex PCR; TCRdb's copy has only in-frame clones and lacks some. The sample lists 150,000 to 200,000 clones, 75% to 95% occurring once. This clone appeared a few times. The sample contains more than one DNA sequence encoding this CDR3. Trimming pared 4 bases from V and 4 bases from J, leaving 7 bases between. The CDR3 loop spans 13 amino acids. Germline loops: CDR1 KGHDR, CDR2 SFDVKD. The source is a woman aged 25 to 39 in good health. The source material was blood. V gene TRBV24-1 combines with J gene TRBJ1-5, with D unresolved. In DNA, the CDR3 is TGTGCCACCAGTGACAGACGTAATCAGCCCCAGCATTTT. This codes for CATSDRRNQPQHF.